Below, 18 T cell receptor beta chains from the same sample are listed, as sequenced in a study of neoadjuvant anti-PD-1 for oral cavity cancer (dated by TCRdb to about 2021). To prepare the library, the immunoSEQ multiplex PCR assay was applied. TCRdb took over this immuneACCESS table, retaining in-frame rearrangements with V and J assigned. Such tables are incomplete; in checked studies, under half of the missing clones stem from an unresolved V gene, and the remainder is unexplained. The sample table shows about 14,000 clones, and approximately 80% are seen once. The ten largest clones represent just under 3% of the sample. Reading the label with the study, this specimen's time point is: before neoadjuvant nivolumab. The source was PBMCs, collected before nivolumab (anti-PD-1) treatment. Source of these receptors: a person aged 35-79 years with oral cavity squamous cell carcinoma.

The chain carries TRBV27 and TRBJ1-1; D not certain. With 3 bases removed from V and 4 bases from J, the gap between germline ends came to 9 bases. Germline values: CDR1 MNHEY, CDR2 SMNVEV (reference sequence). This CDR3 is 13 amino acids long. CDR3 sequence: CASSFSASTEAFF. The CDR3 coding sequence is TGTGCCAGCAGTTTTAGCGCGAGCACTGAAGCTTTCTTT.

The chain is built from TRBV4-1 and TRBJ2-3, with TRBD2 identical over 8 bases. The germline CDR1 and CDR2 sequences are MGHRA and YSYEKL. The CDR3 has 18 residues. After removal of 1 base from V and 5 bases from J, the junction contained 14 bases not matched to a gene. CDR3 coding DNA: TGCGCCAGCAGCCAAGTGGGTAAAAGACGGGAGGGGAGAGATACGCAGTATTTT. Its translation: CASSQVGKRREGRDTQYF.

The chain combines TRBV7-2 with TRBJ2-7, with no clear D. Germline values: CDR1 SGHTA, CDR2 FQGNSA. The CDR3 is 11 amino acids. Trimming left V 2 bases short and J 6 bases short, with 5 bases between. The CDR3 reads CASSLSFEQYF. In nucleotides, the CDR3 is TGTGCCAGCAGCTTATCATTCGAGCAGTACTTC.

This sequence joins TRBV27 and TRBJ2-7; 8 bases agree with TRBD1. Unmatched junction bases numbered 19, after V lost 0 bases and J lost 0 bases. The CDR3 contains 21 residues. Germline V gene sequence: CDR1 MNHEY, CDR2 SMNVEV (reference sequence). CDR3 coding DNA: TGTGCCAGCAGTTTATCGTCTTGGTGGGCAGACAGGGGACGGAGCTCCTACGAGCAGTACTTC. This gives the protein CASSLSSWWADRGRSSYEQYF.

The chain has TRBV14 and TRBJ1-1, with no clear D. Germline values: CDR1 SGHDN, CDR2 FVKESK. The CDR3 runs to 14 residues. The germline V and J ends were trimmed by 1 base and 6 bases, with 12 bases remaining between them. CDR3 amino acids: CASSQGGRYAEAFF. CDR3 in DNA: TGTGCCAGCAGCCAAGGAGGGAGGTACGCTGAAGCTTTCTTT.

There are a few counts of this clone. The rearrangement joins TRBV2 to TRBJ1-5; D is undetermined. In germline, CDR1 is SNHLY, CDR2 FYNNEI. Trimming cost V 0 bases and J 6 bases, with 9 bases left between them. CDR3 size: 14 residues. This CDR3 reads CASSEAGKRQPQHF. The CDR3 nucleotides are TGTGCCAGCAGTGAAGCGGGTAAACGTCAGCCCCAGCATTTT.

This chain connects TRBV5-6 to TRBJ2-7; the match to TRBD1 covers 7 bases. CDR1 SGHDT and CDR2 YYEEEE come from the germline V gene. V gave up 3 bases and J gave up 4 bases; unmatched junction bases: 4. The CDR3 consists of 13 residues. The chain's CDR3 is CASSSGTEYEQYF. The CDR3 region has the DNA TGTGCCAGCAGCTCCGGGACAGAGTACGAGCAGTACTTC.

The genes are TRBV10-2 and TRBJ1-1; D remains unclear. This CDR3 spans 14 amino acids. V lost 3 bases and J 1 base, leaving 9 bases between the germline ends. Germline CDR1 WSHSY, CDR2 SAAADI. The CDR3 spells CASSDGLPNTEAFF. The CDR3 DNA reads TGCGCCAGCAGTGACGGACTGCCGAACACTGAAGCTTTCTTT.

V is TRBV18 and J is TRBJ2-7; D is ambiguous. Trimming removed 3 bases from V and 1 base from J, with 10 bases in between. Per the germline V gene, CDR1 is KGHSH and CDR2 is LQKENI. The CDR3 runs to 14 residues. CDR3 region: CASSPRTASYEQYF. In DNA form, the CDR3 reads TGTGCCAGCTCACCTCGTACAGCATCCTACGAGCAGTACTTC.

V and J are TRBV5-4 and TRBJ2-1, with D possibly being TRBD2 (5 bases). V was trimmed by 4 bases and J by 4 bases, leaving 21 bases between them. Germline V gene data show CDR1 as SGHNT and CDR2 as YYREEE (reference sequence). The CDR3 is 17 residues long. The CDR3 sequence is CASSQDLLAFIYNEQFF. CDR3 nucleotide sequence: TGTGCCAGCAGCCAAGATTTGCTAGCCTTCATTTACAATGAGCAGTTCTTC.

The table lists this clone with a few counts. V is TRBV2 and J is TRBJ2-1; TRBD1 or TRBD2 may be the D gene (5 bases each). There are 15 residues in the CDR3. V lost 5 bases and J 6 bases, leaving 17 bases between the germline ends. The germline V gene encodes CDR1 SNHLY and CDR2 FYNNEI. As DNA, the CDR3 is TGTGCCAGCAGTAAAGGGGACGGAACGATCAATGAGCAGTTCTTC. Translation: CASSKGDGTINEQFF.

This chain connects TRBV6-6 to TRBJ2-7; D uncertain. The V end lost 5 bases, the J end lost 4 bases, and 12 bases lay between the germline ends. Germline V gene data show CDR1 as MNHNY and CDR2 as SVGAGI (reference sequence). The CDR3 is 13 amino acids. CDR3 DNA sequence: TGTGCCAGCAGTAACCGCGCGGCTTACGAGCAGTACTTC. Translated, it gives CASSNRAAYEQYF.

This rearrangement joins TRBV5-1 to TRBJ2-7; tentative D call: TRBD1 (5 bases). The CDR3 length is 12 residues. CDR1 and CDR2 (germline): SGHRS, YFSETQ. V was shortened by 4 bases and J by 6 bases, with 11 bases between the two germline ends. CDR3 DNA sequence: TGCGCCAGCAGCACATACACAGGCGAGCAGTACTTC. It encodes CASSTYTGEQYF.

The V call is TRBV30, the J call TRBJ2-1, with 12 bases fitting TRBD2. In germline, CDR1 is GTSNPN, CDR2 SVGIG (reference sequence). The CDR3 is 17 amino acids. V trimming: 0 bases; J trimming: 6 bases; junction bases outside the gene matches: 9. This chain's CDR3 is CAWSVLGLAGGLNEQFF. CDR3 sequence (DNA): TGTGCCTGGAGTGTACTAGGGCTAGCGGGGGGGCTCAATGAGCAGTTCTTC.

The CDR3 reads CASSFQGPGNTIYF. CDR3 nucleotide sequence: TGCGCCAGCAGCTTTCAGGGGCCTGGAAACACCATATATTTT. The V and J genes are TRBV5-1 and TRBJ1-3; the D gene is possibly TRBD1 (6 bases). The CDR3 runs 14 residues. Trimming took off 2 bases at V and 2 bases at J, with 8 bases between the two ends. The germline V gene encodes CDR1 SGHRS and CDR2 YFSETQ.

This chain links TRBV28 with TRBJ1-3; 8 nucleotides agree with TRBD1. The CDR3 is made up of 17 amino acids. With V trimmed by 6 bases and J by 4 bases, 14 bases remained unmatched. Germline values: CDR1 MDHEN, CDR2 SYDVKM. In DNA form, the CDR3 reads TGTGCCAGCAGCAGAACCAACCGCAGGGGGCCCGGAAACACCATATATTTT. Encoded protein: CASSRTNRRGPGNTIYF.

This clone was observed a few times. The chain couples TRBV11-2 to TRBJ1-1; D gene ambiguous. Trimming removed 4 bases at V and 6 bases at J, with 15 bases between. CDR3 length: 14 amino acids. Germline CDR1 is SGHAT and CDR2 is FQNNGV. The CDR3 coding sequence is TGTGCCAGCAGCTCCACCTCGGACCCGGCTGAAGCTTTCTTT. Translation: CASSSTSDPAEAFF.

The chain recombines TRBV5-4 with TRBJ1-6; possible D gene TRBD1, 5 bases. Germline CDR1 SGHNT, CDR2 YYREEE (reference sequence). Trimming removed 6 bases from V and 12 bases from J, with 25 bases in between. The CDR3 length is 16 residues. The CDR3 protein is CASTWGGVSIRGPLHF. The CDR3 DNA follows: TGTGCCAGCACCTGGGGGGGGGTTTCCATTCGGGGACCCCTCCACTTT.